The following is a T cell receptor (beta chain) sequence with its context. The antigen remains undetermined. The sample comes from a study of T cell responses to AZD1222 COVID-19 vaccine. Study results and limitations: Females outnumbered males among donors, who were mostly white British; clonal diversity was possibly underestimated.

Libraries were prepared by immunoSEQ multiplex PCR; TCRdb keeps only in-frame clonotypes and omits some of them. The repertoire holds around 140,000 clones, 85% to 95% seen once, with roughly 12% in the top ten. Germline V gene sequence: CDR1 LGHDT, CDR2 YNNKEL (reference sequence). Trimming cost V 2 bases and J 0 bases; bases outside gene matches: 3. This CDR3 comprises 17 residues. The TCR sequence derives from an adult who had recovered from COVID-19. Sequences were derived from peripheral blood, sampled after recovery from COVID-19. The chain employs TRBV3-1 (or the pseudogene TRBV3-2) and TRBJ2-1, with TRBD2 identical over 11 bases. The CDR3 DNA follows: TGTGCCAGCAGCCAACTAGCGGGAGGTGGCTCCTACAATGAGCAGTTCTTC. Protein: CASSQLAGGGSYNEQFF.